The entry below describes one T cell receptor beta chain. Germline loops: CDR1 KGHSH, CDR2 LQKENI. CDR3 length equals 12 residues. J lost 8 bases, V lost 4 bases, and 1 base had no gene match. The assay was immunoSEQ multiplex PCR, and TCRdb's table has in-frame clones only and misses some. Here the sample spans approximately 250,000 clones, 87% being singletons. This record belongs to a study of Ad26.COV2.S vaccination and SARS-CoV-2 variants. Treatment noted: over 15 received Ad26.COV2.S at low or high dose, single or two shots; about 5 received placebo; per-sample allocation not given. Repertoires come from day 63 after the first vaccine or placebo injection.

This sequence was found in a person aged 18-65 years who received the Ad26.COV2.S COVID-19 vaccine or a placebo. The material was peripheral blood, obtained in a trial of Ad26.COV2.S vaccine versus placebo. This chain joins TRBV18 and TRBJ1-4; TRBD1 matches 7 bases. CDR3 in amino acids: CASSLDREKLFF. In nucleotides, the CDR3 is TGTGCCAGCTCACTGGACAGGGAAAAACTGTTTTTT. The full variable domain, with the rest looked up from reference TRBV18 and TRBJ1-4, is NAGVMQNPRHLVRRRGQEARLRCSPMKGHSHVYWYRQLPEEGLKFMVYLQKENIIDESGMPKERFSAEFPKEGPSILRIQQVVRGDSAAYFCASSLDREKLFFGSGTQLSVL.